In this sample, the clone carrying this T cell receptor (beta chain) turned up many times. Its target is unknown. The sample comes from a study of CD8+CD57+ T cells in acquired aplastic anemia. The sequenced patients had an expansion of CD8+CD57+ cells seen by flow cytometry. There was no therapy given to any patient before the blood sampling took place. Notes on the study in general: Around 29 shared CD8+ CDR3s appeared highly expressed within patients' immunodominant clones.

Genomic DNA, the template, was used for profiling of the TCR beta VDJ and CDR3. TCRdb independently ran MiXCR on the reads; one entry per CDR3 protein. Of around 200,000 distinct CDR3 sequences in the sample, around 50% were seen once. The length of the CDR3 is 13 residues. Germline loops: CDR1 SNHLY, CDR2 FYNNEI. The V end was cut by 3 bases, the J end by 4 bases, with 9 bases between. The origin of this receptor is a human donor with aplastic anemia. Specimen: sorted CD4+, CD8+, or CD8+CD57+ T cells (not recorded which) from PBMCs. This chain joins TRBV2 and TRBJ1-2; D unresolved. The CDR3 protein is CASSDKQPYGYTF. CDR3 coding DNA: TGTGCCAGCAGTGACAAACAGCCCTATGGCTACACCTTC.